The rows below give T cell receptor beta chains drawn from one sample of a study of patients and donors after allogeneic stem cell transplantation. TCRdb independently ran MiXCR on the RT-PCR reads; one entry per CDR3 protein. The data contain 150,000 to 250,000 distinct CDR3 sequences, 41% of them seen just once; the ten biggest clones take up around 35%. Material for sequencing was blood, either unsorted or a sorted T cell fraction (not recorded which). The receptors were gathered from a human donor who was either an allogeneic HSCT recipient or a stem cell or donor lymphocyte infusion donor (not recorded which). It is not recorded whose cells these are; they may come from a transplant donor. Each CDR3 is given with its conserved first and last residue. D genes are given only for firm matches. The size entry is marked missing in some rows and otherwise reads once, few, many or a size class.

J gene: TRBJ2-5; CDR3 length: 15; D gene: .; V gene: TRBV6-2/TRBV6-3; clone size: .; CDR3 protein: CASSYVGGERETQYF; CDR3 DNA: TGTGCCAGCAGTTACGTGGGAGGAGAGCGGGAGACCCAGTACTTC
J gene: TRBJ2-1; CDR3 length: 13; D gene: .; V gene: TRBV12-3/TRBV12-4; clone size: few; CDR3 protein: CASTPPGVNEQFF; CDR3 DNA: TGTGCCAGCACTCCCCCAGGCGTGAATGAGCAGTTCTTC
J gene: TRBJ1-1; CDR3 length: 17; D gene: TRBD1; V gene: TRBV15; clone size: .; CDR3 protein: CATSRDRGRDWSTEAFF; CDR3 DNA: TGTGCCACCAGCAGGGACAGGGGGCGCGATTGGAGCACTGAAGCTTTCTTT
J gene: TRBJ2-1; CDR3 length: 16; D gene: TRBD2; V gene: TRBV6-2/TRBV6-3; clone size: .; CDR3 protein: CASSRGTSIIHNEQFF; CDR3 DNA: TGTGCCAGCAGCCGAGGGACTAGCATCATCCACAATGAGCAGTTCTTC
J gene: TRBJ1-6; CDR3 length: 14; D gene: .; V gene: TRBV6-5; clone size: few; CDR3 protein: CASSYGTSNSPLHF; CDR3 DNA: TGTGCCAGCAGTTACGGGACGTCAAATTCACCCCTCCACTTT
J gene: TRBJ1-2; CDR3 length: 13; D gene: .; V gene: TRBV6-5; clone size: few; CDR3 protein: CASTPGGADGYTF; CDR3 DNA: TGTGCCAGCACCCCGGGTGGAGCGGATGGCTACACCTTC
J gene: TRBJ1-1; CDR3 length: 15; D gene: .; V gene: TRBV9; clone size: few; CDR3 protein: CASSPLDARNTEAFF; CDR3 DNA: TGTGCCAGCAGCCCACTTGACGCCAGGAACACTGAAGCTTTCTTT
J gene: TRBJ2-5; CDR3 length: 14; D gene: TRBD2; V gene: TRBV27; clone size: few; CDR3 protein: CASSLLAGRETQYF; CDR3 DNA: TGTGCCAGCAGTTTACTAGCGGGAAGAGAGACCCAGTACTTC
J gene: TRBJ2-7; CDR3 length: 12; D gene: .; V gene: TRBV9; clone size: few; CDR3 protein: CASSRDLYEQYF; CDR3 DNA: TGTGCCAGCAGCAGGGACCTCTACGAGCAGTACTTC
J gene: TRBJ2-1; CDR3 length: 18; D gene: TRBD2; V gene: TRBV4-3; clone size: once; CDR3 protein: CASSQGTSGTSTYNEQFF; CDR3 DNA: TGCGCCAGCAGCCAAGGGACTAGCGGCACTAGCACCTACAATGAGCAGTTCTTC
J gene: TRBJ1-1; CDR3 length: 16; D gene: .; V gene: TRBV11-2; clone size: .; CDR3 protein: CASSPLPDKGLTEAFF; CDR3 DNA: TGTGCCAGCAGCCCTCTCCCGGACAAAGGCTTGACTGAAGCTTTCTTT
J gene: TRBJ2-7; CDR3 length: 15; D gene: TRBD2; V gene: TRBV20-1; clone size: .; CDR3 protein: CSARDLGLAQYEQYF; CDR3 DNA: TGCAGTGCTAGAGATCTGGGACTAGCGCAGTACGAGCAGTACTTC
J gene: TRBJ1-6; CDR3 length: 12; D gene: .; V gene: TRBV20-1; clone size: .; CDR3 protein: CSARDLGSPLHF; CDR3 DNA: TGCAGTGCTAGAGATCTGGGTTCACCCCTCCACTTT
J gene: TRBJ2-1; CDR3 length: 12; D gene: .; V gene: TRBV6-2/TRBV6-3; clone size: few; CDR3 protein: CASESLRDEQFF; CDR3 DNA: TGTGCCAGTGAGTCCTTGAGGGATGAGCAGTTCTTC
J gene: TRBJ2-1; CDR3 length: 17; D gene: .; V gene: TRBV7-8; clone size: once; CDR3 protein: CASSLVAGAQTYNEQFF; CDR3 DNA: TGTGCCAGCAGCTTAGTAGCAGGAGCGCAGACTTACAATGAGCAGTTCTTC
J gene: TRBJ1-1; CDR3 length: 14; D gene: .; V gene: TRBV30; clone size: .; CDR3 protein: CAWSVPNRVLEAFF; CDR3 DNA: TGTGCCTGGAGTGTCCCCAACCGGGTTCTTGAAGCTTTCTTT
J gene: TRBJ2-3; CDR3 length: 12; D gene: .; V gene: TRBV19; clone size: .; CDR3 protein: CASSMSTDTQYF; CDR3 DNA: TGTGCCAGTAGTATGAGCACAGATACGCAGTATTTT
J gene: TRBJ2-1; CDR3 length: 13; D gene: .; V gene: TRBV3-1; clone size: .; CDR3 protein: CASSQESYNEQFF; CDR3 DNA: TGTGCCAGCAGCCAAGAGTCCTACAATGAGCAGTTCTTC
J gene: TRBJ2-7; CDR3 length: 15; D gene: .; V gene: TRBV4-3; clone size: few; CDR3 protein: CASSQSPGLDYEQYF; CDR3 DNA: TGCGCCAGCAGCCAATCTCCTGGACTGGACTACGAGCAGTACTTC
J gene: TRBJ2-7; CDR3 length: 14; D gene: .; V gene: TRBV29-1; clone size: .; CDR3 protein: CSVRSGSPLDEQYF; CDR3 DNA: TGCAGCGTTCGGTCAGGTTCCCCTCTCGACGAGCAGTACTTC
J gene: TRBJ1-5; CDR3 length: 15; D gene: .; V gene: TRBV5-1; clone size: .; CDR3 protein: CASSLGEGRNQPQHF; CDR3 DNA: TGCGCCAGCAGCTTGGGAGAGGGTCGCAATCAGCCCCAGCATTTT
J gene: TRBJ1-3; CDR3 length: 14; D gene: .; V gene: TRBV9; clone size: .; CDR3 protein: CASSVAVDGNTIYF; CDR3 DNA: TGTGCCAGCAGCGTAGCAGTCGATGGAAACACCATATATTTT
J gene: TRBJ1-5; CDR3 length: 15; D gene: .; V gene: TRBV27; clone size: few; CDR3 protein: CASSLSLGVGQPQHF; CDR3 DNA: TGTGCCAGCAGTTTATCATTGGGGGTTGGTCAGCCCCAGCATTTT
J gene: TRBJ1-5; CDR3 length: 15; D gene: TRBD1; V gene: TRBV12-3/TRBV12-4; clone size: .; CDR3 protein: CASSPGQGAHQPQHF; CDR3 DNA: TGTGCCAGCAGCCCGGGACAGGGGGCCCATCAGCCCCAGCATTTT
J gene: TRBJ1-2; CDR3 length: 15; D gene: TRBD1; V gene: TRBV7-9; clone size: once; CDR3 protein: CASSGQGFGDYGYTF; CDR3 DNA: TGTGCCAGCAGCGGACAGGGATTCGGGGACTATGGCTACACCTTC
J gene: TRBJ1-2; CDR3 length: 13; D gene: .; V gene: TRBV12-3/TRBV12-4; clone size: few; CDR3 protein: CASTAGEGGGYTF; CDR3 DNA: TGTGCCAGCACTGCGGGGGAGGGAGGTGGCTACACCTTC
J gene: TRBJ1-2; CDR3 length: 12; D gene: .; V gene: TRBV12-3/TRBV12-4; clone size: few; CDR3 protein: CASSLGHEGYTF; CDR3 DNA: TGTGCCAGCAGTTTAGGCCACGAGGGCTACACCTTC
J gene: TRBJ2-7; CDR3 length: 14; D gene: .; V gene: TRBV7-6; clone size: .; CDR3 protein: CASSLALGMKEQYF; CDR3 DNA: TGTGCCAGCAGCTTAGCGCTAGGGATGAAAGAGCAGTACTTC
J gene: TRBJ1-4; CDR3 length: 15; D gene: .; V gene: TRBV6-5; clone size: .; CDR3 protein: CASSSGTSTNEKLFF; CDR3 DNA: TGTGCCAGCAGTTCTGGCACCTCAACTAATGAAAAACTGTTTTTT
J gene: TRBJ1-2; CDR3 length: 15; D gene: .; V gene: TRBV4-3; clone size: .; CDR3 protein: CASSQEITPRTLYTF; CDR3 DNA: TGCGCCAGCAGCCAAGAAATTACGCCCAGAACACTCTACACCTTC
J gene: TRBJ2-5; CDR3 length: 12; D gene: .; V gene: TRBV29-1; clone size: few; CDR3 protein: CSVISFQETQYF; CDR3 DNA: TGCAGCGTTATCAGCTTTCAAGAGACCCAGTACTTC
J gene: TRBJ1-4; CDR3 length: 13; D gene: .; V gene: TRBV10-3; clone size: few; CDR3 protein: CAINKGNNEKLFF; CDR3 DNA: TGTGCCATCAATAAGGGAAATAATGAAAAACTGTTTTTT
J gene: TRBJ1-2; CDR3 length: 16; D gene: .; V gene: TRBV6-5; clone size: few; CDR3 protein: CASSLSGWGGTYGYTF; CDR3 DNA: TGTGCCAGCAGTTTAAGTGGTTGGGGGGGAACCTATGGCTACACCTTC
J gene: TRBJ1-3; CDR3 length: 12; D gene: .; V gene: TRBV7-8; clone size: many; CDR3 protein: CASSNSGNTIYF; CDR3 DNA: TGTGCCAGCAGCAACTCTGGAAACACCATATATTTT
J gene: TRBJ2-1; CDR3 length: 14; D gene: .; V gene: TRBV4-3; clone size: .; CDR3 protein: CASSPMVLYNEQFF; CDR3 DNA: TGCGCCAGCAGCCCCATGGTCCTTTACAATGAGCAGTTCTTC
J gene: TRBJ2-7; CDR3 length: 15; D gene: TRBD1; V gene: TRBV6-2/TRBV6-3; clone size: few; CDR3 protein: CASSSPTGMGYEQYF; CDR3 DNA: TGTGCCAGCAGTTCCCCGACAGGGATGGGCTACGAGCAGTACTTC
J gene: TRBJ1-1; CDR3 length: 15; D gene: TRBD1; V gene: TRBV2; clone size: few; CDR3 protein: CASSPPGQGGTEAFF; CDR3 DNA: TGTGCCAGCAGTCCTCCGGGACAGGGTGGAACTGAAGCTTTCTTT
J gene: TRBJ2-1; CDR3 length: 12; D gene: .; V gene: TRBV4-1; clone size: .; CDR3 protein: CASSQADNEQFF; CDR3 DNA: TGCGCCAGCAGCCAAGCGGACAATGAGCAGTTCTTC
J gene: TRBJ2-7; CDR3 length: 13; D gene: TRBD2; V gene: TRBV20-1; clone size: .; CDR3 protein: CSASASGSYEQYF; CDR3 DNA: TGCAGTGCCAGCGCTAGCGGCTCCTACGAGCAGTACTTC
J gene: TRBJ2-3; CDR3 length: 13; D gene: TRBD2; V gene: TRBV7-9; clone size: .; CDR3 protein: CASSLREVDTQYF; CDR3 DNA: TGTGCCAGCAGCTTACGGGAGGTAGATACGCAGTATTTT
J gene: TRBJ1-6; CDR3 length: 12; D gene: .; V gene: TRBV6-5; clone size: .; CDR3 protein: CASSYSTSPLHF; CDR3 DNA: TGTGCCAGCAGTTACTCGACTTCACCCCTCCACTTT
J gene: TRBJ2-7; CDR3 length: 16; D gene: TRBD2; V gene: TRBV29-1; clone size: .; CDR3 protein: CSVEVIEGGSSYEQYF; CDR3 DNA: TGCAGCGTTGAAGTAATAGAGGGCGGGAGCTCCTACGAGCAGTACTTC
J gene: TRBJ1-4; CDR3 length: 14; D gene: .; V gene: TRBV12-3/TRBV12-4; clone size: .; CDR3 protein: CASSPGGGGEKLFF; CDR3 DNA: TGTGCCAGCAGCCCCGGTGGGGGCGGTGAAAAACTGTTTTTT